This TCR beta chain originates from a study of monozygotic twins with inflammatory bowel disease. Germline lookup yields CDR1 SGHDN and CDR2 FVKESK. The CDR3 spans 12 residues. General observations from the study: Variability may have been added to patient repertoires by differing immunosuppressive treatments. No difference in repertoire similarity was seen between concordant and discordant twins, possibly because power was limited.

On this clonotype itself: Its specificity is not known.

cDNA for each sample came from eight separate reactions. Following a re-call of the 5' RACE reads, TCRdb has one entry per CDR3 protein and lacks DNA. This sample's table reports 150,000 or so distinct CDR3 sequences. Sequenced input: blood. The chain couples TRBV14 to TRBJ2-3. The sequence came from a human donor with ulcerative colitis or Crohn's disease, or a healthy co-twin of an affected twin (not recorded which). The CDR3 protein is CASSRRVDTQYF.